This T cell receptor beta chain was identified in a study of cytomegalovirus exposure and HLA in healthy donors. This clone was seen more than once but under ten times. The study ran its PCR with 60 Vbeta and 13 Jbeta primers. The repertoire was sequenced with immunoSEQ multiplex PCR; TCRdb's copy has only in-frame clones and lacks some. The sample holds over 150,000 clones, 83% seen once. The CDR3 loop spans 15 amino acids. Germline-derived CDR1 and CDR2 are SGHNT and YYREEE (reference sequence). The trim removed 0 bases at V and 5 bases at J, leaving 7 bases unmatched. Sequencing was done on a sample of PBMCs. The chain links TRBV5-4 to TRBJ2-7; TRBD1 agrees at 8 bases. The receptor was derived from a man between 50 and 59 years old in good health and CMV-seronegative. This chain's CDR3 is CASSLGQGASNEQYF. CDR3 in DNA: TGTGCCAGCAGCTTGGGGCAGGGGGCGTCGAACGAGCAGTACTTC. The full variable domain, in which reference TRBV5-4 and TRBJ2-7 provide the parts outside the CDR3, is ETGVTQSPTHLIKTRGQQVTLRCSSQSGHNTVSWYQQALGQGPQFIFQYYREEENGRGNFPPRFSGLQFPNYSSELNVNALELDDSALYLCASSLGQGASNEQYFGPGTRLTVT.